The clone carrying this T cell receptor (beta chain) appeared a single time. Its antigen is not known. These data come from a study of cytomegalovirus exposure and HLA in healthy donors. Study-level findings and limits: Sequencing probably produced one cluster of sequence variants that were highly shared. The number of N-insertions in an Asian-associated ancestry cluster was reportedly below the approximately 700-donor mean in a later analysis. The study put under 200 TCR beta chains on its list as cytomegalovirus-associated. Earlier findings revealed that most TCR beta V segments proved productive either about 87% or about 30% of the time.

Use of 60 Vbeta and 13 Jbeta primers characterized the PCR. The method was immunoSEQ multiplex PCR; TCRdb's version includes in-frame clones alone and lacks a portion of them. The sample contains around 180,000 clones, roughly 84% of which appear only once. The germline CDR1 and CDR2 sequences are MNHNY and SVGAGI (reference sequence). V lost 0 bases to trimming and J lost 3 bases, with 11 bases between them. This CDR3 has 15 amino acids. This rearrangement joins TRBV6-6 to TRBJ1-2; a weak D match, TRBD1 (5 bases). The sequenced sample was PBMCs. The clonotype was recovered from a boy aged 5 to 17 in good health and CMV-seronegative. The CDR3 is CASSYSFATDYGYTF. In nucleotides, the CDR3 is TGTGCCAGCAGTTACTCGTTCGCGACAGACTATGGCTACACCTTC.